This TCR beta chain was recorded in a study of blood T cells in healthy people across ages. A sample-barcoded 5' primer and a J-beta primer mix were used in a second PCR of about 6 to 11 cycles. A single record per CDR3 protein comes from TCRdb applying MiXCR to the 5' RACE reads. The table lists about 1.4 million distinct CDR3 sequences, 45% to 70% of them singletons, with 5% to 7% in the top ten. This clonotype was picked up one time. CDR1 LGHDT and CDR2 YNNKEL come from the germline V gene (reference sequence). This CDR3 contains 17 residues. Losses at the gene ends were 1 base for V and 4 bases for J; bases not matched to a gene: 9.

The chain uses TRBV3-1 and TRBJ2-3; 9 bases line up with TRBD1. The TCR originated in a young man in good health. Sequencing used blood. CDR3: CASSQALGTGSADTQYF. As DNA, the CDR3 is TGTGCCAGCAGCCAAGCCCTCGGGACAGGGTCGGCAGATACGCAGTATTTT.